The rows below give T cell receptor beta chains drawn from one sample of a study of blood T cell repertoires in COVID-19. This table comes from immunoSEQ multiplex PCR, and its TCRdb copy is limited to in-frame clones, with some not included. The sample carries fewer than 300,000 clones, under 90% recorded once. Sequenced sample: peripheral blood. These receptors originate from a woman between 55 and 75 years old with active or convalescent COVID-19. The CDR3 runs from the conserved cysteine through the conserved F or W. The size field is filled for only some rows; it gives once, few, many or a size class.

abundance	len	v_gene	j_gene	CDR3aa
-	15	TRBV7-9	TRBJ1-2	CASSLGTGPNYGYTF
-	17	TRBV19	TRBJ1-4	CASSIRTGVRTNEKLFF
-	15	TRBV28	TRBJ2-1	CASSPGQVSYNEQFF
-	15	TRBV7-9	TRBJ2-1	CASSPTSGFDNEQFF
-	15	TRBV7-2	TRBJ1-5	CASSSRTGGDQPQHF
-	13	TRBV6-6	TRBJ1-2	CASRTPGQHGYTF
-	13	TRBV29-1	TRBJ2-5	CSVEAGGTETQYF
-	16	TRBV19	TRBJ2-1	CASSTPGVGSYNEQFF
once	14	TRBV7-7	TRBJ2-2	CASSRDTGSGELFF
-	16	TRBV4-3	TRBJ1-2	CASSQLGGGVDYGYTF
-	13	TRBV19	TRBJ1-5	CATEGARYQPQHF
once	14	TRBV7-3	TRBJ1-1	CASSARQGRAEAFF
-	16	TRBV2	TRBJ1-3	CASSEVGPDSGNTIYF
once	14	TRBV7-2	TRBJ1-2	CASSSGQGGYGYTF
-	14	TRBV25-1	TRBJ1-5	CASSGIGGYQPQHF
-	15	TRBV6-5	TRBJ1-2	CASSYSVDRKNGYTF
-	15	TRBV5-1	TRBJ1-2	CASSLEGQGLYGYTF
-	20	TRBV28	TRBJ1-6	CASSYPPDLATSSYNSPLHF
-	12	TRBV11-3	TRBJ1-1	CASSFGNTEAFF
-	16	TRBV5-1	TRBJ1-1	CASSLHQAGMNTEAFF
-	13	TRBV19	TRBJ1-6	CATRDRGFSPLHF
few	15	TRBV6-5	TRBJ1-2	CASSYNLLANYGYTF
-	16	TRBV9	TRBJ2-1	CASSVSSGASYNEQFF
-	13	TRBV19	TRBJ1-5	CASSGGQNQPQHF
-	16	TRBV19	TRBJ1-1	CASNGLTWTGSEGAFF
-	15	TRBV7-7	TRBJ2-7	CASSAGQVVFAEQYF
-	15	TRBV4-1	TRBJ2-7	CASSQDPHNSYEQYF
-	15	TRBV18	TRBJ1-4	CASSPSRDSNEKLFF
few	13	TRBV7-3	TRBJ1-6	CASSLYRDSPLHF
-	13	TRBV5-1	TRBJ2-1	CASSLIGANEQFF
-	14	TRBV7-2	TRBJ1-2	CASSARTDFYGYTF
-	16	TRBV24-1	TRBJ1-1	CATRAGTGGGRTEAFF
-	18	TRBV3-1/TRBV3-2	TRBJ2-1	CASSPRDPFAGGYNEQFF
-	16	TRBV6-5	TRBJ2-7	CASSSPGLAGGYEQYF
-	14	TRBV28	TRBJ1-2	CASRPGGERHGYTF
once	15	TRBV5-1	TRBJ1-1	CASSLVGDRGREAFF
-	14	TRBV3-1/TRBV3-2	TRBJ1-2	CASSSGQGSYGYTF
-	15	TRBV28	TRBJ1-6	CASNYPSSYNSPLHF